Listed below are T cell receptor beta chains from one sample, sequenced in a study of T cells after yellow fever vaccination. In TCRdb, the 5' RACE reads were re-called with MiXCR into one record per CDR3 protein. The top ten clones hold over 15% of a sample with 300,000 or so distinct CDR3 sequences, 6.5% to 8.5% of them seen once. Sequences were derived from PBMCs, sampled roughly 47 days after the first yellow fever vaccination. These receptors were collected from a man aged 18 to 29 who received the YFV17D yellow fever vaccine. Each CDR3 is given with its conserved first and last residue. A D gene is named only where the DNA matches it firmly. Size is stated for part of the rows, as once, few or many counts, or as a class when the clone is expanded.

abundance: NA; v_gene: TRBV6-2/TRBV6-3; j_gene: TRBJ2-3; d_gene: NA; CDR3nt: TGTGCCAGCAGACTTGCGGGGGCCGGCACAGATACGCAGTATTTT; CDR3aa: CASRLAGAGTDTQYF
abundance: few; v_gene: TRBV20-1; j_gene: TRBJ1-1; d_gene: NA; CDR3nt: TGCAGTGCTAGAGATCTGGATCCCCATGCCTACACTGAAGCTTTCTTT; CDR3aa: CSARDLDPHAYTEAFF
abundance: few; v_gene: TRBV5-1; j_gene: TRBJ2-1; d_gene: TRBD2; CDR3nt: TGCGCCAGCAGCCAATCCCGGCTAGCGGGGGTATACTACAATGAGCAGTTCTTC; CDR3aa: CASSQSRLAGVYYNEQFF
abundance: NA; v_gene: TRBV4-1; j_gene: TRBJ2-1; d_gene: NA; CDR3nt: TGCGCCAGCAGCCACCCGGAGACCTACAATGAGCAGTTCTTC; CDR3aa: CASSHPETYNEQFF
abundance: many; v_gene: TRBV7-2; j_gene: TRBJ2-5; d_gene: NA; CDR3nt: TGTGCCAGCAGCTTTAGATTCCGGGAGACCCAGTACTTC; CDR3aa: CASSFRFRETQYF
abundance: few; v_gene: TRBV19; j_gene: TRBJ2-3; d_gene: NA; CDR3nt: TGTGCCAGTAGTATGATGGGGCAACTATCCCATACGCAGTATTTT; CDR3aa: CASSMMGQLSHTQYF
abundance: few; v_gene: TRBV7-6; j_gene: TRBJ1-4; d_gene: NA; CDR3nt: TGTGCCAGCAGCTTAGGGGGAGGAATGAGCCCTAAACTGTTTTTT; CDR3aa: CASSLGGGMSPKLFF
abundance: few; v_gene: TRBV7-3; j_gene: TRBJ2-3; d_gene: NA; CDR3nt: TGTGCCAGCAGCTTAACGCGGGTTGTGTCAGATACGCAGTATTTT; CDR3aa: CASSLTRVVSDTQYF
abundance: many; v_gene: TRBV9; j_gene: TRBJ1-5; d_gene: NA; CDR3nt: TGTGCCAGCAGCCCTGGGTACCGAGGGGATCAGCCCCAGCATTTT; CDR3aa: CASSPGYRGDQPQHF
abundance: few; v_gene: TRBV7-9; j_gene: TRBJ2-7; d_gene: NA; CDR3nt: TGTGCCAGCAGCCGGCAGTTACCCTACGAGCAGTACTTC; CDR3aa: CASSRQLPYEQYF
abundance: many; v_gene: TRBV2; j_gene: TRBJ2-7; d_gene: TRBD2; CDR3nt: TGTGCCAGCAGGAGGGAAGCGGGGGGCTCGACCTACGAGCAGTACTTC; CDR3aa: CASRREAGGSTYEQYF
abundance: NA; v_gene: TRBV6-1; j_gene: TRBJ2-1; d_gene: TRBD2; CDR3nt: TGTGCCAGCAGTGTAGCGGGGGATCTTGGTGAGCAGTTCTTC; CDR3aa: CASSVAGDLGEQFF
abundance: few; v_gene: TRBV4-1; j_gene: TRBJ1-2; d_gene: NA; CDR3nt: TGCGCCAGCAGCCAACGGGGCACGGCTACTAACTATGGCTACACCTTC; CDR3aa: CASSQRGTATNYGYTF
abundance: many; v_gene: TRBV12-3/TRBV12-4; j_gene: TRBJ2-6; d_gene: NA; CDR3nt: TGTGCCAGCAGTCGGGTAGCTGGGGCCAACGTCCTGACTTTC; CDR3aa: CASSRVAGANVLTF
abundance: few; v_gene: TRBV4-3; j_gene: TRBJ2-2; d_gene: NA; CDR3nt: TGCGCCAGCAGCCAAGTGTACAGCTCCTCCGCCGGGGAGCTGTTTTTT; CDR3aa: CASSQVYSSSAGELFF
abundance: few; v_gene: TRBV5-1; j_gene: TRBJ2-7; d_gene: NA; CDR3nt: TGCGCCAGCAGCCCCAAAAGGAGGGGCTACGAGCAGTACTTC; CDR3aa: CASSPKRRGYEQYF
abundance: few; v_gene: TRBV7-9; j_gene: TRBJ2-3; d_gene: NA; CDR3nt: TGTGCCAGCAGCTTCCGGTTTGGGGTCACAGATACGCAGTATTTT; CDR3aa: CASSFRFGVTDTQYF
abundance: many; v_gene: TRBV4-3; j_gene: TRBJ1-2; d_gene: TRBD1; CDR3nt: TGCGCCAGCAGCCAAGATTGGCAGGGGGCTGTAAACTATGGCTACACCTTC; CDR3aa: CASSQDWQGAVNYGYTF
abundance: NA; v_gene: TRBV6-5; j_gene: TRBJ2-2; d_gene: NA; CDR3nt: TGTGCCAGCAGTTACTCGGGGCCAGCGGCCGGGGAGCTGTTTTTT; CDR3aa: CASSYSGPAAGELFF
abundance: NA; v_gene: TRBV12-3/TRBV12-4; j_gene: TRBJ2-3; d_gene: NA; CDR3nt: TGTGCCAGCAGTATTGAGGGTGTTATTTCTCTAGATACGCAGTATTTT; CDR3aa: CASSIEGVISLDTQYF
abundance: NA; v_gene: TRBV7-3; j_gene: TRBJ1-1; d_gene: TRBD1; CDR3nt: TGTGCCAGCAGCCGAGGACAGGGGGGGGACACTGAAGCTTTCTTT; CDR3aa: CASSRGQGGDTEAFF
abundance: NA; v_gene: TRBV7-2; j_gene: TRBJ2-2; d_gene: TRBD2; CDR3nt: TGTGCCAGCAGCCCCCGACTAGCGGGTACCGGGGAGCTGTTTTTT; CDR3aa: CASSPRLAGTGELFF
abundance: few; v_gene: TRBV15; j_gene: TRBJ1-3; d_gene: TRBD1; CDR3nt: TGTGCCACCAGCACCGACAGGGGTGGCGGAAACACCATATATTTT; CDR3aa: CATSTDRGGGNTIYF
abundance: NA; v_gene: TRBV20-1; j_gene: TRBJ1-2; d_gene: NA; CDR3nt: TGCAGTGCTAGTTACGTGAACTATGGCTACACCTTC; CDR3aa: CSASYVNYGYTF
abundance: NA; v_gene: TRBV12-3/TRBV12-4; j_gene: TRBJ2-3; d_gene: NA; CDR3nt: TGTGCCAGCAGTCTCCAGGGGGGGGGAATCACAGATACGCAGTATTTT; CDR3aa: CASSLQGGGITDTQYF
abundance: NA; v_gene: TRBV7-3; j_gene: TRBJ2-1; d_gene: NA; CDR3nt: TGTGCCAGCAGCTCCGTCCAGGGGACGGGCAATGAGCAGTTCTTC; CDR3aa: CASSSVQGTGNEQFF
abundance: NA; v_gene: TRBV7-7; j_gene: TRBJ2-3; d_gene: TRBD2; CDR3nt: TGTGCTAGCAGCTTACCCCCCGGACTAGCGGGATACACAGATACGCAGTATTTT; CDR3aa: CASSLPPGLAGYTDTQYF
abundance: few; v_gene: TRBV4-2; j_gene: TRBJ2-3; d_gene: NA; CDR3nt: TGTGCCAGCAGCCAAGAAGGAGAACCCTCCCGGTATTTT; CDR3aa: CASSQEGEPSRYF
abundance: many; v_gene: TRBV5-1; j_gene: TRBJ2-1; d_gene: NA; CDR3nt: TGCGCCAGCAGCTGGAATCCGACAGACCAGTGGGGTGAGCAGTTCTTC; CDR3aa: CASSWNPTDQWGEQFF
abundance: NA; v_gene: TRBV4-3; j_gene: TRBJ2-2; d_gene: NA; CDR3nt: TGCGCCAGCAGCCAAGATGGAGGGCACACCGGGGAGCTGTTTTTT; CDR3aa: CASSQDGGHTGELFF
abundance: NA; v_gene: TRBV5-1; j_gene: TRBJ2-1; d_gene: TRBD2; CDR3nt: TGCGCCAGCAGCGGAGACAGTTGGACTAGCGGGGGATCTAATGAGCAGTTCTTC; CDR3aa: CASSGDSWTSGGSNEQFF
abundance: NA; v_gene: TRBV19; j_gene: TRBJ1-1; d_gene: NA; CDR3nt: TGTGCCACGTACAACTCCAGGGACCGCGGCCTTTTGCCTTTCTTT; CDR3aa: CATYNSRDRGLLPFF
abundance: few; v_gene: TRBV19; j_gene: TRBJ1-4; d_gene: TRBD1; CDR3nt: TGTGCCAGTAGTATTGGGAGCGCCGGGACAGGGAGAGAAAAACTGTTTTTT; CDR3aa: CASSIGSAGTGREKLFF
abundance: many; v_gene: TRBV5-1; j_gene: TRBJ1-1; d_gene: TRBD1; CDR3nt: TGCGCCAGCAGAGCGGCCGGGACAGGGGCGATTCTGAACACTGAAGCTTTCTTT; CDR3aa: CASRAAGTGAILNTEAFF
abundance: few; v_gene: TRBV14; j_gene: TRBJ1-6; d_gene: NA; CDR3nt: TGTGCCAGCAGCCAAGATCGACCCGGGTGGGGGTCACCCCTCCACTTT; CDR3aa: CASSQDRPGWGSPLHF
abundance: NA; v_gene: TRBV30; j_gene: TRBJ1-5; d_gene: TRBD1; CDR3nt: TGTGCCTGGAGCGGGGACAGCTTTAGCAATCAGCCCCAGCATTTT; CDR3aa: CAWSGDSFSNQPQHF
abundance: few; v_gene: TRBV5-1; j_gene: TRBJ2-3; d_gene: TRBD2; CDR3nt: TGCGCCAGCAGCTTGGCAGGGACTAGCGCAACCAGGACAGATACGCAGTATTTT; CDR3aa: CASSLAGTSATRTDTQYF
abundance: few; v_gene: TRBV20-1; j_gene: TRBJ1-5; d_gene: NA; CDR3nt: TGCAGTGCTATTCCAGGGAGCCCGGTGGGCAATCAGCCCCAGCATTTT; CDR3aa: CSAIPGSPVGNQPQHF
abundance: few; v_gene: TRBV11-2; j_gene: TRBJ2-5; d_gene: TRBD2; CDR3nt: TGTGCCAGCAGCTTCGGGGGGGTTGTGGCCCAGTACTTC; CDR3aa: CASSFGGVVAQYF
abundance: few; v_gene: TRBV4-1; j_gene: TRBJ2-6; d_gene: NA; CDR3nt: TGCGCCAGCAGCCAAGATCGCGGAAGTTTTGGGGCCAACGTCCTGACTTTC; CDR3aa: CASSQDRGSFGANVLTF
abundance: NA; v_gene: TRBV18; j_gene: TRBJ2-3; d_gene: NA; CDR3nt: TGTGCCAGCTCACCAAGTCTAGCGACACAAGATACGCAGTATTTT; CDR3aa: CASSPSLATQDTQYF
abundance: many; v_gene: TRBV6-1; j_gene: TRBJ2-1; d_gene: NA; CDR3nt: TGTGCCAGCAGTCCCGATGAGAGCTCCTACAATGAGCAGTTCTTC; CDR3aa: CASSPDESSYNEQFF
abundance: NA; v_gene: TRBV12-3/TRBV12-4; j_gene: TRBJ1-2; d_gene: NA; CDR3nt: TGTGCCAGCAGTTTAGTCGGCGTCTATGGCTACACCTTC; CDR3aa: CASSLVGVYGYTF
abundance: many; v_gene: TRBV12-3/TRBV12-4; j_gene: TRBJ1-5; d_gene: NA; CDR3nt: TGTGCCAGCAGTTTAGGGGAGGGTCAGCCCCAGCATTTT; CDR3aa: CASSLGEGQPQHF
abundance: many; v_gene: TRBV5-5; j_gene: TRBJ1-4; d_gene: NA; CDR3nt: TGTGCCAGCAGCACGGGACCTAATGAAAAACTGTTTTTT; CDR3aa: CASSTGPNEKLFF
abundance: many; v_gene: TRBV12-3/TRBV12-4; j_gene: TRBJ2-1; d_gene: NA; CDR3nt: TGTGCCAGCAGTTTAGACAGGGCCAATGAGCAGTTCTTC; CDR3aa: CASSLDRANEQFF
abundance: few; v_gene: TRBV20-1; j_gene: TRBJ2-4; d_gene: TRBD2; CDR3nt: TGCAGTGCTGTTCTAGCGGGCTACCTTTTAGCCAAAAACATTCAGTACTTC; CDR3aa: CSAVLAGYLLAKNIQYF
abundance: NA; v_gene: TRBV5-6; j_gene: TRBJ2-4; d_gene: NA; CDR3nt: TGTGCCAGCAGTTGGACCGGGAGCATTCAGTACTTC; CDR3aa: CASSWTGSIQYF
abundance: few; v_gene: TRBV6-1; j_gene: TRBJ2-7; d_gene: NA; CDR3nt: TGTGCCACAAGACCAAGGTACGAGCAGTACTTC; CDR3aa: CATRPRYEQYF
abundance: NA; v_gene: TRBV6-5; j_gene: TRBJ2-7; d_gene: TRBD2; CDR3nt: TGTGCCAGCAGTTTCGAGCGGGGGGATTCCTACGAGCAGTACTTC; CDR3aa: CASSFERGDSYEQYF
abundance: few; v_gene: TRBV5-1; j_gene: TRBJ2-1; d_gene: TRBD2; CDR3nt: TGCGCCAGCAGCACCGGCGGAGTAGCGGGGGGGCTGAACAATGAGCAGTTCTTC; CDR3aa: CASSTGGVAGGLNNEQFF
abundance: few; v_gene: TRBV20-1; j_gene: TRBJ2-5; d_gene: NA; CDR3nt: TGCAGTGCCAGGGGGGGGGCCTGGCCGGCTCTTGAGACCCAGTACTTC; CDR3aa: CSARGGAWPALETQYF
abundance: NA; v_gene: TRBV10-3; j_gene: TRBJ2-3; d_gene: NA; CDR3nt: TGTGCCATCAGACGGCTAGCAGCAGATACGCAGTATTTT; CDR3aa: CAIRRLAADTQYF
abundance: NA; v_gene: TRBV4-2; j_gene: TRBJ2-7; d_gene: TRBD1; CDR3nt: TGTGCCAGCAGCCAAGATTTTAAAGGGGGCGCGTACGAGCAGTACTTC; CDR3aa: CASSQDFKGGAYEQYF